The rows below give T cell receptor beta chains drawn from one sample of a study of CD8+ T cells in alopecia areata. Libraries were prepared by immunoSEQ multiplex PCR; TCRdb keeps only in-frame clonotypes and omits some of them. Here the sample spans some 160,000 clones, roughly 65% being singletons. This sample comprised CD4+ T cells sorted from blood, obtained at week 4, from a patient treated with tofacitinib. Every receptor here comes from a human donor with alopecia areata. Each CDR3 is given with its conserved first and last residue. The order of the fields is V gene, J gene, D gene, CDR3 protein. The D gene is left open where the match is weak.

TRBV6-6,TRBJ1-5,TRBD1,CASSYGQGGNQPQHF
TRBV30,TRBJ2-5,.,CAWSQQGVGTQYF
TRBV29-1,TRBJ2-7,.,CSVDRSRGVSPGEQYF
TRBV29-1,TRBJ1-1,TRBD1,CSVAYRGSNTEAFF
TRBV7-2,TRBJ2-3,TRBD1,CASSLGETGPRTGTQYF
TRBV29-1,TRBJ2-5,.,CSVVAEGETQYF
TRBV30,TRBJ2-3,TRBD1,CAWSRGQGHTDTQYF
TRBV15,TRBJ1-6,TRBD1,CATSRRRTGDNSPLHF
TRBV19,TRBJ2-7,.,CASSPGRDRDYEQYF
TRBV30,TRBJ1-6,.,CAWSVDSGPSPLHF
TRBV29-1,TRBJ1-4,.,CSVAGTFNEKLFF
TRBV2,TRBJ2-3,.,CASGGTDTQYF
TRBV4-2,TRBJ1-5,.,CASSPTGVQPQHF
TRBV29-1,TRBJ2-2,.,CSVDKGANTGELFF
TRBV21-1,TRBJ1-2,.,CASSKVRRDYGYTF
TRBV15,TRBJ2-7,TRBD1,CATQRGGLEQYF